This TCR beta chain was identified in a study of shared clonotypes between healthy human individuals. TCRdb's table, derived via immunoSEQ multiplex PCR, lists solely in-frame clones and lacks some. The sample lists about 2 million clones, about 95% occurring once. Terminally differentiated effector memory CD45RA+ cells were left out of the naive CD8 fraction, which was CD45RO-negative and positively selected for CCR7. The germline CDR1 and CDR2 sequences are LGHNA and YSLEER. The junction had 2 bases not matched to a gene; V was cut back by 4 bases and J by 9 bases. CDR3 size: 13 residues. This sequence was found in a man younger than 35 in good health. J is TRBJ2-1 and V is TRBV4-3, with TRBD2 matching 11 bases. The sample was naive CD8+ T cells sorted from blood. The CDR3 DNA is TGCGCCAGCAGCCGACTAGCGGGGCCTGAGCAGTTCTTC. This gives the protein CASSRLAGPEQFF.